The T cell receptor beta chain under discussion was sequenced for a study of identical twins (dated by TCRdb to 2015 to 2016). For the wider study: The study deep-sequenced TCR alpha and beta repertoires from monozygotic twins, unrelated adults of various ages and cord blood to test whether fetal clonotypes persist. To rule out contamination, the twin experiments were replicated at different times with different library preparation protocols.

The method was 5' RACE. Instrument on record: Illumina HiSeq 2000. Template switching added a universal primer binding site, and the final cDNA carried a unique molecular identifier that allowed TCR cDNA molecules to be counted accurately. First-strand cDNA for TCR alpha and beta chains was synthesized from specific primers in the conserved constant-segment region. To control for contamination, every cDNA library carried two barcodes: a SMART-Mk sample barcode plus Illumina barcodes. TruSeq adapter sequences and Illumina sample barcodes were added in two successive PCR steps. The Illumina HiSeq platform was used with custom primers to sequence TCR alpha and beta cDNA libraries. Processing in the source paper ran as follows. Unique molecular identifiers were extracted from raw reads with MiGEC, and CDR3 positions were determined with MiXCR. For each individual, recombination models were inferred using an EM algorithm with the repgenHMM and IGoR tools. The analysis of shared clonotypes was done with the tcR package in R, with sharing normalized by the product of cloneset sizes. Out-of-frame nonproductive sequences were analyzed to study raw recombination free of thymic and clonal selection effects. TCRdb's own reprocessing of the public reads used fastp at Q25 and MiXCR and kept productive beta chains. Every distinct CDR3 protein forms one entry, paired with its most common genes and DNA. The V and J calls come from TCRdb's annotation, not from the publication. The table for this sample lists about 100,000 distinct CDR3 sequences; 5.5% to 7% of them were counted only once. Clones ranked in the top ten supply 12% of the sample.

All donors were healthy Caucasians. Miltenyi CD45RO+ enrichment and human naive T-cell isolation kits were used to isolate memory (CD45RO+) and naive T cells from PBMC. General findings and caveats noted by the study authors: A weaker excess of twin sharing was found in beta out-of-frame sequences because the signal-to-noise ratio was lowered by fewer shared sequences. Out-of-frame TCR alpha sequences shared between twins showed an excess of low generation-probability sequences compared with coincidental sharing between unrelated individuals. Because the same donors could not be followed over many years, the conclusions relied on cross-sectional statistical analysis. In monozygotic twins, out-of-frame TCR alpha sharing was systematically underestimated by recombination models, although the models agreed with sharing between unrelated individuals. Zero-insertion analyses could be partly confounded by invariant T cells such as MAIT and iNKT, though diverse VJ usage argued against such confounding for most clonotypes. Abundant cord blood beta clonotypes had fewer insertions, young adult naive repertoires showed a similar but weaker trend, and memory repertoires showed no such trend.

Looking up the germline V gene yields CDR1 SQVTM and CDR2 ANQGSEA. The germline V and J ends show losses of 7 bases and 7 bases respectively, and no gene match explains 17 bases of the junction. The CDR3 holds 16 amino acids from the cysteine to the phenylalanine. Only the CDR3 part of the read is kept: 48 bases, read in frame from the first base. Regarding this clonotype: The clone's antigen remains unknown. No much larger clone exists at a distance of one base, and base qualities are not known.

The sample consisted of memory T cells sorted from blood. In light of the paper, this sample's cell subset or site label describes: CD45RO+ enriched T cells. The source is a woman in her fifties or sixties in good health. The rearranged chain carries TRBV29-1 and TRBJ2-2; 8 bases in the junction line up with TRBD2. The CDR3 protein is CSARGAGELSSGELFF. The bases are TGCAGCGCGCGGGGGGCGGGAGAGTTGAGTAGCGGGGAGCTGTTTTTT.